Presented here are 15 T cell receptor beta chains from one specimen sequenced in a study of blood T cell repertoires in COVID-19. Produced via immunoSEQ multiplex PCR; TCRdb's table is partial and in-frame only. This repertoire shows roughly 240,000 clones, 86% found once; its top ten account for approximately 4%. The sequencing sample was made of peripheral blood. These receptors were collected from a man aged 18 to 30 with active or convalescent COVID-19.

The chain joins TRBV9 to TRBJ2-7, with D possibly matching TRBD1 (5 bases). The CDR3 loop spans 14 amino acids. V lost 0 bases, J lost 3 bases, and 10 bases lay in between. The germline CDR1 and CDR2 sequences are SGDLS and YYNGEE. The CDR3 DNA is TGTGCCAGCAGCGTAGCTGACAGTAGCTACGAGCAGTACTTC. This encodes CASSVADSSYEQYF.

The gene calls are TRBV4-1 and TRBJ2-5; weak D call: TRBD1 (5 bases). The germline V and J ends were trimmed by 0 bases and 3 bases, with 14 bases remaining between them. The CDR3 contains 16 residues. The germline CDR1 and CDR2 sequences are MGHRA and YSYEKL. CDR3 DNA: TGCGCCAGCAGCCAAGAAGGGGCGAGAGGAAAAGAGACCCAGTACTTC. Protein sequence: CASSQEGARGKETQYF.

The V gene is TRBV21-1, the J gene TRBJ2-1; TRBD1 is the table's D call, not checked against the DNA. TRBV21-1 is listed as a pseudogene. The length of the CDR3 is 17 residues. CDR3 amino acids: CASSKFPGGVPYNEQFF. The CDR3 DNA reads TGTGCCAGCAGCAAATTCCCAGGGGGTGTTCCCTACAATGAGCAGTTCTTC.

The gene calls are TRBV11-2 and TRBJ1-2; 7 bases line up with TRBD1. The V gene's germline CDR1 is SGHAT and CDR2 FQNNGV. V gave up 6 bases and J gave up 2 bases; unmatched junction bases: 18. The CDR3 spans 18 residues. DNA of the CDR3: TGTGCCAGCAGACCGGGACAGACTTTATACGGTATAAACTATGGCTACACCTTC. Translating gives CASRPGQTLYGINYGYTF.

This clone was detected once. This chain joins TRBV2 and TRBJ2-3; 7 bases are a match to TRBD2. The junction had 17 bases not matched to a gene; V was cut back by 7 bases and J by 1 base. In germline, CDR1 is SNHLY, CDR2 FYNNEI. There are 18 residues in the CDR3. In DNA form, the CDR3 reads TGTGCCAGCACCCCTTCGGGGAGGGACTACCTAGGCACAGATACGCAGTATTTT. It yields the protein CASTPSGRDYLGTDTQYF.

The rearrangement uses TRBV7-2 and TRBJ1-6; D is uncertain. The germline V gene has CDR1 SGHTA and CDR2 FQGNSA. V lost 2 bases and J 2 bases, leaving 10 bases between the germline ends. The CDR3 contains 16 residues. CDR3 region: CASSLPRVTYNSPLHF. The CDR3 nucleotides read TGTGCCAGCAGCTTACCGAGGGTTACCTATAATTCACCCCTCCACTTT.

This chain links TRBV29-1 with TRBJ2-7; 9 bases align to TRBD2. The V and J ends lost 7 bases and 3 bases, in that order; junction bases with no gene match: 4. Germline V gene sequence: CDR1 SQVTM, CDR2 ANQGSEA. This CDR3 spans 12 amino acids. In DNA form, the CDR3 reads TGCAGCGCGACTAGCGGTCTCTACGAGCAGTACTTC. Encoded protein: CSATSGLYEQYF.

The chain has TRBV19 and TRBJ1-4; no definite D call. Per germline, CDR1 LNHDA and CDR2 SQIVND (reference sequence). V shed 5 bases and J shed 0 bases, with 13 bases lying between them. The CDR3 extends over 16 amino acids. The CDR3 loop is CASSPQVLATNEKLFF. The CDR3 region has the DNA TGTGCCAGTAGTCCTCAGGTTTTAGCAACTAATGAAAAACTGTTTTTT.

The chain employs TRBV3-1 (or the pseudogene TRBV3-2) and TRBJ2-2; D is undetermined. The CDR3 totals 14 residues. The V end was cut by 0 bases, the J end by 6 bases, with 8 bases between. Germline CDR1 reads LGHDT; CDR2 reads YNNKEL (reference sequence). CDR3 amino acids: CASSQDSLPGELFF. In nucleotides, the CDR3 is TGTGCCAGCAGCCAAGACAGTTTACCCGGGGAGCTGTTTTTT.

This chain connects TRBV11-2 to TRBJ1-5; D is unclear. Germline-derived CDR1 and CDR2 are SGHAT and FQNNGV. V was trimmed by 3 bases and J by 5 bases, leaving 17 bases between them. This CDR3 comprises 16 residues. In DNA form, the CDR3 reads TGTGCCAGCAGCTTGGGGAGTTTTCCCGGAGATCAGCCCCAGCATTTT. Translated, it gives CASSLGSFPGDQPQHF.

This chain links TRBV2 with TRBJ2-3; D unclear. The CDR3 runs 11 residues. V was cut by 8 bases and J by 0 bases, with 3 bases left in between. The germline V gene encodes CDR1 SNHLY and CDR2 FYNNEI. CDR3 amino acids: CASSSTDTQYF. In DNA, the CDR3 is TGTGCCAGCTCTAGCACAGATACGCAGTATTTT.

The DNA for the CDR3 is TGTGCCAGTAGTATAGTATCGGGGGGCGCGTTTGGCTACACCTTC. Its translation: CASSIVSGGAFGYTF. V usage is TRBV19 and J usage is TRBJ1-2; D is possibly TRBD1 (6 bases). The germline V gene has CDR1 LNHDA and CDR2 SQIVND (reference sequence). The CDR3 spans 15 residues. V shed 1 base and J shed 7 bases, with 16 bases lying between them.

This chain joins TRBV6-1 and TRBJ2-7, with 9 bases lining up with TRBD1. Germline assignment: CDR1 MNHNS and CDR2 SASEGT. J gave up 1 base and V 4 bases, and 8 bases lay outside the gene matches. The CDR3 is made up of 16 amino acids. The CDR3 DNA reads TGTGCCAGCAGTGGATCCGGGACAGGGCCTTCCTACGAGCAGTACTTC. The encoded protein is CASSGSGTGPSYEQYF.

The rearrangement joins TRBV25-1 to TRBJ2-3, with D unresolved. V was clipped by 3 bases and J by 1 base, with 11 bases between them. Germline CDR1 is MGHDK and CDR2 is SYGVNS. This CDR3 contains 15 residues. In DNA, the CDR3 is TGTGCCAGCAGTGATCGACTGCCTGGCACAGATACGCAGTATTTT. Translation: CASSDRLPGTDTQYF. The complete variable domain, with remaining parts taken from reference TRBV25-1 and TRBJ2-3, reads EADIYQTPRYLVIGTGKKITLECSQTMGHDKMYWYQQDPGMELHLIHYSYGVNSTEKGDLSSESTVSRIRTEHFPLTLESARPSHTSQYLCASSDRLPGTDTQYFGPGTRLTVL.

This rearrangement joins TRBV2 to TRBJ2-5; 7 bases match TRBD1. Unmatched junction bases numbered 10, after V lost 4 bases and J lost 5 bases. The CDR3 is 15 amino acids. CDR1 is SNHLY, CDR2 FYNNEI, per germline. Written as DNA, the CDR3 is TGTGCCAGCAGTGCTCTGGTCCCCAGGGGGGAGACCCAGTACTTC. This encodes CASSALVPRGETQYF.